A single sample is the source of the 21 T cell receptor beta chains below, sequenced in a study of T cell changes during pregnancy in multiple sclerosis. Here immunoSEQ multiplex PCR was the method, and the copy in TCRdb shows in-frame clones only, minus some. The sample holds 57,000 or so clones, roughly 93% seen once. Material: peripheral blood, obtained in the second trimester of pregnancy. These receptors were taken from a female donor with multiple sclerosis, enrolled in a pregnancy study.

This chain connects TRBV11-3 to TRBJ2-3, with D hard to call. Trimming took 1 base from V and 1 from J, leaving 6 bases between them. This CDR3 has 14 amino acids. Per the germline V gene, CDR1 is SGHNT and CDR2 is YENEEA. CDR3 nucleotides: TGTGCCAGCAGCTTAGGTGGCCGCACAGATACGCAGTATTTT. This sequence encodes CASSLGGRTDTQYF.

V gene TRBV4-3 combines with J gene TRBJ1-2; D perhaps matches TRBD1 (5 bases). This CDR3 is 14 amino acids long. V lost 0 bases and J 6 bases, leaving 11 bases between the germline ends. CDR1 and CDR2 from the germline V gene are LGHNA and YSLEER. CDR3 sequence reads: CASSQDGRVHGYTF. The CDR3 nucleotides read TGCGCCAGCAGCCAAGACGGCAGGGTCCATGGCTACACCTTC.

The CDR3 here is CASSYGLAGGTDTQYF. As DNA, the CDR3 is TGTGCCAGCAGCTACGGACTAGCGGGGGGCACAGATACGCAGTATTTT. J is TRBJ2-3 and V is TRBV6-5; TRBD2 aligns across 13 bases. V lost 6 bases and J lost 1; bases outside the gene matches: 4. CDR1 and CDR2 from the germline V gene are MNHEY and SVGAGI. The CDR3 is made up of 16 amino acids.

This clone has only one observation. The chain has TRBV19 and TRBJ2-7; 8 bases are a match to TRBD1. This CDR3 has 13 amino acids. Germline assignment: CDR1 LNHDA and CDR2 SQIVND (reference sequence). V lost 6 bases and J lost 2; bases outside the gene matches: 3. The CDR3 DNA reads TGTGCCAGTAGGGCGGGACAGGCCTACGAGCAGTACTTC. Protein sequence: CASRAGQAYEQYF.

The chain couples TRBV29-1 to TRBJ2-1; 12 positions agree with TRBD1. V gave up 6 bases and J gave up 8 bases; unmatched junction bases: 8. The CDR3 totals 14 residues. Germline lookup yields CDR1 SQVTM and CDR2 ANQGSEA. CDR3 amino acids: CSVEPGTGGYEQFF. Here the CDR3 DNA reads TGCAGCGTAGAACCCGGGACAGGGGGCTATGAGCAGTTCTTC.

The chain has TRBV7-2 and TRBJ2-5; 9 positions match TRBD1. Germline V gene sequence: CDR1 SGHTA, CDR2 FQGNSA. Trimming removed 4 bases from V and 7 bases from J; junction bases left unmatched: 13. The CDR3 extends over 16 amino acids. The CDR3 here is CASSSRRAGTGTTQYF. The CDR3 DNA sequence: TGTGCCAGCAGCTCACGCAGGGCCGGGACAGGGACGACCCAGTACTTC.

V and J are TRBV10-3 and TRBJ2-3, with 7 bases matching TRBD2. This CDR3 has 15 residues. V shed 10 bases and J 0 bases; nucleotides not matched to a gene: 10. From germline, CDR1 is ENHRY and CDR2 SYGVKD. The CDR3 here is CATTPSGSSTDTQYF. As DNA, the CDR3 is TGTGCCACAACCCCTAGCGGTTCTAGCACAGATACGCAGTATTTT.

In this sample, this clone turned up a few times. The rearrangement links TRBV19 to TRBJ2-2; TRBD1 agrees at 7 bases. Germline V gene sequence: CDR1 LNHDA, CDR2 SQIVND (reference sequence). There are 16 residues in the CDR3. The junction had 6 bases not matched to a gene; V was cut back by 4 bases and J by 1 base. This CDR3 reads CASSTSRTGNTGELFF. The CDR3 DNA reads as TGTGCCAGTAGTACCTCCAGGACAGGGAACACCGGGGAGCTGTTTTTT.

The rearrangement uses TRBV4-1 and TRBJ2-7; 7 bases agree with TRBD1. Trimming at V came to 2 bases and at J to 3 bases, leaving 4 bases not matched to a gene. The CDR3 is 14 amino acids. Germline values: CDR1 MGHRA, CDR2 YSYEKL. For the CDR3, the DNA is TGCGCCAGCAGCCAACCCGACAGGGTCTACGAGCAGTACTTC. Protein: CASSQPDRVYEQYF.

The CDR3 loop reads CSVGAGDSEITGELFF. CDR3 nucleotide sequence: TGCAGCGTTGGGGCTGGAGACAGTGAAATCACCGGGGAGCTGTTTTTT. V gene TRBV29-1 combines with J gene TRBJ2-2, with D maybe TRBD1 (5 bases). From germline, CDR1 is SQVTM and CDR2 ANQGSEA. This CDR3 comprises 16 residues. Trimming left V 4 bases short and J 4 bases short, with 19 bases between.

The V gene is TRBV6-1, the J gene TRBJ2-3, with D unclear. From germline, CDR1 is MNHNS and CDR2 SASEGT. The ends were cut back, 6 bases at V and 2 bases at J, with 9 bases in the middle. The CDR3 has 13 residues. DNA for the CDR3: TGTGCCAGCAGGGTAGGAGTCACAGATACGCAGTATTTT. Amino acids: CASRVGVTDTQYF.

The genes are TRBV2 and TRBJ2-7, with D possibly being TRBD1 (5 bases). The CDR3 has 13 residues. The germline CDR1 and CDR2 sequences are SNHLY and FYNNEI. The germline V and J ends were trimmed by 8 bases and 0 bases, with 11 bases remaining between them. CDR3 nucleotides: TGTGCCAGCCGGAAGGACAACTCCTACGAGCAGTACTTC. Protein sequence: CASRKDNSYEQYF.

This chain connects TRBV7-3 to TRBJ2-3, with 8 bases that match TRBD2. Germline V gene lookup returns CDR1 SGHTA and CDR2 FQGTGA. V lost 0 bases, J lost 2 bases, and 10 bases stayed unmatched. The CDR3 loop spans 18 amino acids. The CDR3, as DNA: TGTGCCAGCAGCTTAACGAGCAACGGCGGGGGGTTCACAGATACGCAGTATTTT. It codes for CASSLTSNGGGFTDTQYF.

The chain recombines TRBV5-1 with TRBJ1-1; 9 bases align to TRBD1. V was pared by 3 bases and J by 6 bases, with 6 bases of the junction left unmatched. The CDR3 extends over 14 amino acids. Germline CDR1 is SGHRS and CDR2 is YFSETQ. As DNA, the CDR3 is TGCGCCAGCAGCTCACAGGGGGCGGCGGCTGAAGCTTTCTTT. Protein: CASSSQGAAAEAFF.

Only a few counts were recorded for this clone. J is TRBJ1-2 and V is TRBV4-1, with TRBD1 matching over 7 bases. Germline V gene lookup returns CDR1 MGHRA and CDR2 YSYEKL. The CDR3 contains 15 residues. With 1 base clipped from V and 1 base from J, the junction kept 3 bases outside the gene matches. CDR3 residues: CASSQGQGGNYGYTF. The CDR3 DNA follows: TGCGCCAGCAGCCAAGGACAGGGAGGTAACTATGGCTACACCTTC.

This rearrangement joins TRBV5-1 to TRBJ2-5; D remains unclear. Germline loops: CDR1 SGHRS, CDR2 YFSETQ. The CDR3 totals 11 residues. V lost 2 bases, J lost 6 bases, and 5 bases lay in between. CDR3 bases: TGCGCCAGCAGCTTCTCCCAGACCCAGTACTTC. Translation: CASSFSQTQYF.

The chain employs TRBV5-1 and TRBJ2-7, with 7 bases lining up with TRBD1. There are 15 residues in the CDR3. Germline CDR1 and CDR2: SGHRS and YFSETQ. The V gene end was trimmed by 2 bases and the J gene end by 0 bases; junction bases not matched to a gene: 5. CDR3: CASSFSGQSSYEQYF. The DNA for the CDR3 is TGCGCCAGCAGCTTTTCGGGACAGAGCTCCTACGAGCAGTACTTC.

In nucleotides, the CDR3 is TGTGCCAGCAGTGGCGACAAGGACGAGCAGTACTTC. Protein sequence: CASSGDKDEQYF. The chain couples TRBV6-1 to TRBJ2-7, with D unresolved. Germline V gene lookup returns CDR1 MNHNS and CDR2 SASEGT. The CDR3 length is 12 residues. V lost 4 bases and J 5 bases, leaving 9 bases between the germline ends.

This clone was seen a few times. The J gene is TRBJ1-1, the V gene TRBV2, with 8 bases fitting TRBD1. Germline trimming cut 4 bases from V and 4 bases from J; bases unmatched to any gene: 5. The CDR3 covers 14 residues. Germline lookup yields CDR1 SNHLY and CDR2 FYNNEI. CDR3: CASSGQGRATEAFF. The CDR3 nucleotides read TGTGCCAGCAGTGGACAGGGGAGGGCCACTGAAGCTTTCTTT.

The chain uses TRBV4-3 and TRBJ1-4; D is unresolved. V was clipped by 0 bases and J by 6 bases, with 11 bases between them. This CDR3 is 15 amino acids long. Per the germline V gene, CDR1 is LGHNA and CDR2 is YSLEER. In DNA form, the CDR3 reads TGCGCCAGCAGCCAAGAACCAGGAATAGATGAAAAACTGTTTTTT. This sequence encodes CASSQEPGIDEKLFF.

The chain carries TRBV5-1 and TRBJ2-3; 8 bases line up with TRBD2. Trimming cost V 2 bases and J 2 bases; bases outside gene matches: 4. CDR1 SGHRS and CDR2 YFSETQ come from the germline V gene. The CDR3 contains 15 residues. DNA of the CDR3: TGCGCCAGCAGCTTCACGGGGGGGAACACAGATACGCAGTATTTT. Amino acid sequence: CASSFTGGNTDTQYF.